This record covers a single T cell receptor beta chain. The assay was immunoSEQ multiplex PCR, and TCRdb's table has in-frame clones only and misses some. The data show a few hundred thousand clones, 86% seen once. These data belong to a study of blood T cell repertoires in COVID-19. Study details: Acute and convalescent COVID-19 samples came from the United States, Italy and Spain.

Losses at the gene ends were 2 bases for V and 4 bases for J; bases not matched to a gene: 6. This CDR3 spans 15 amino acids. Germline V CDR1 and CDR2: MNHEY, SVGAGI. The sample consisted of peripheral blood. The rearrangement joins TRBV6-5 to TRBJ2-7; TRBD1 matches at 9 bases. The source is a man aged 18 to 29 with active or convalescent COVID-19. The CDR3 reads CASSYLGTGSYEQYF. In DNA, the CDR3 is TGTGCCAGCAGTTACCTCGGGACAGGGTCTTACGAGCAGTACTTC.